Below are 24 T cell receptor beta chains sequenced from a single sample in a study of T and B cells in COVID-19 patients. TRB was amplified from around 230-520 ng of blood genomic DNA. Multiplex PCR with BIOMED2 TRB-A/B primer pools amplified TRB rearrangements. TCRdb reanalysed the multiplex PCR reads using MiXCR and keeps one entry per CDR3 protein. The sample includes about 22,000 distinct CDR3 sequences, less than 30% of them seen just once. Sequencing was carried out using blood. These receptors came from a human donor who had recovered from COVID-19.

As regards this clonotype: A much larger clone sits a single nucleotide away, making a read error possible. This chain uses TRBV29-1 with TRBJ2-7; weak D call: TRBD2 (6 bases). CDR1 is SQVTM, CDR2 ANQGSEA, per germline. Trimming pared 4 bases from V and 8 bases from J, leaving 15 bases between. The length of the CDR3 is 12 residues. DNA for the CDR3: TGCAGCGTTGTCCAGGGAGGATTCAAGCAGTACTTC. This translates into CSVVQGGFKQYF.

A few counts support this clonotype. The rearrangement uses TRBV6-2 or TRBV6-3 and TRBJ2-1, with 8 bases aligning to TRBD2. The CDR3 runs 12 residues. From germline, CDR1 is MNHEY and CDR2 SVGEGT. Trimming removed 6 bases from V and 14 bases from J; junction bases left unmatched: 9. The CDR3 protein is CASSSGLESEFF. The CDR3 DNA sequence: TGTGCCAGCAGCTCGGGACTAGAGTCGGAGTTCTTC.

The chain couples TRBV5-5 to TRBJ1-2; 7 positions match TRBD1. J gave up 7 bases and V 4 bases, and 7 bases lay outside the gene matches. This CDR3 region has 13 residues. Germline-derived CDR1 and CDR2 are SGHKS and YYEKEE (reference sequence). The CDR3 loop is CASSTDRNSGYTF. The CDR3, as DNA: TGTGCCAGCAGCACGGACAGGAATTCTGGCTACACCTTC.

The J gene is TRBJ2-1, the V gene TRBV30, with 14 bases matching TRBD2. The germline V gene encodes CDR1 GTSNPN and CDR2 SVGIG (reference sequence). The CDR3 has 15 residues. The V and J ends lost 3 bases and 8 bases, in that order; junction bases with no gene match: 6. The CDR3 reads CAWRSGTSGSHEQFF. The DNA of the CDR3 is TGTGCCTGGAGATCAGGGACTAGCGGGAGCCATGAGCAGTTCTTC.

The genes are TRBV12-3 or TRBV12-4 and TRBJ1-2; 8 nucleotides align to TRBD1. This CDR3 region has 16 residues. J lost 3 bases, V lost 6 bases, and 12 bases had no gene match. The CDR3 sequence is CASSFEPGTGHYGYTF. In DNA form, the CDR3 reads TGTGCCAGCAGCTTCGAGCCGGGGACAGGACACTATGGCTACACCTTC.

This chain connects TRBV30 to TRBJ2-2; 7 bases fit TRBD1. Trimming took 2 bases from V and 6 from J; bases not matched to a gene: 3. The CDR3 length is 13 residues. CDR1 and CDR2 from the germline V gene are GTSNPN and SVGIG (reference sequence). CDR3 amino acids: CAWSLTGSGELFF. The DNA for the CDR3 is TGTGCCTGGAGTCTGACAGGGTCCGGGGAGCTGTTTTTT.

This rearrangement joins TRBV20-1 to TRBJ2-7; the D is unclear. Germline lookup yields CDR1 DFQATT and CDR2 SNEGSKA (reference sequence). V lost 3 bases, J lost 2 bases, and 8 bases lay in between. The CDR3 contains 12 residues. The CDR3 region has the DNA TGCAGTGCTAGGGACCAAGCCTACGAGCAGTACTTC. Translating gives CSARDQAYEQYF.

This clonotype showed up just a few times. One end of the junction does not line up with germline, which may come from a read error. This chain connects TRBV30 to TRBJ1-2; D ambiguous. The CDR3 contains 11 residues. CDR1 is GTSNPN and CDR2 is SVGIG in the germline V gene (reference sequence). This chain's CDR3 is CAWSVEWLLGF. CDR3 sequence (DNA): TGTGCCTGGAGTGTTGAATGGCTTTTGGGTTTC. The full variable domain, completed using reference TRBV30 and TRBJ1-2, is SQTIHQWPATLVQPVGSPLSLECTVEGTSNPNLYWYRQAAGRGLQLLFYSVGIGQISSEVPQNLSASRPQDRQFILSSKKLLLSDSGFYLCAWSVEWLLGFGSGTRLTVV.

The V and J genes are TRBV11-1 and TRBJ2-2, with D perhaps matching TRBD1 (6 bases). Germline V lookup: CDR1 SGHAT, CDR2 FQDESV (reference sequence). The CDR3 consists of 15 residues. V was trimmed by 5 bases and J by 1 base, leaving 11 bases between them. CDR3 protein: CASSQWTENTGELFF. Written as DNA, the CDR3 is TGTGCCAGCAGCCAATGGACAGAGAACACCGGGGAGCTGTTTTTT.

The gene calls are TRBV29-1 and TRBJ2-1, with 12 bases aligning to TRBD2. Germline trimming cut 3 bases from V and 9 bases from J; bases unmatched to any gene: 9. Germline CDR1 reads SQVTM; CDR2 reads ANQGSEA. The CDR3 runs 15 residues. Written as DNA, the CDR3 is TGCAGCGTTGATCCGACTAGCGGGAGTTATCCTGAGCAGTTCTTC. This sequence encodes CSVDPTSGSYPEQFF.

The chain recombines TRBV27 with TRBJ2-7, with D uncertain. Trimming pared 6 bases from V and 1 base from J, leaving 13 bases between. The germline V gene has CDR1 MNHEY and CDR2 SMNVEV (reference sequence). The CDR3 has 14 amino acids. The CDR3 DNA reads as TGTGCCAGCAGACGTAGGTCGGGTTCCTACGAGCAGTACTTC. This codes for CASRRRSGSYEQYF.

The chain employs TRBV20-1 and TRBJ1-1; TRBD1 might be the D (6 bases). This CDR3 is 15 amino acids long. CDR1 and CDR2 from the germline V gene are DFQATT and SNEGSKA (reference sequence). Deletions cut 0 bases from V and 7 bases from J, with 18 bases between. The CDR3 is CSARDLLTGNYEAFF. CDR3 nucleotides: TGCAGTGCTAGAGATCTCCTAACAGGGAACTATGAAGCTTTCTTT.

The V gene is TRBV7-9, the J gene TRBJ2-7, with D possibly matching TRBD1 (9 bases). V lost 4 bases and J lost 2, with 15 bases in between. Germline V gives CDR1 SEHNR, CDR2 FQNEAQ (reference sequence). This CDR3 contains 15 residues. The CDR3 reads CASSSGGTGTYEQYF. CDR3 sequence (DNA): TGTGCCAGCAGCTCGGGGGGGACAGGGACCTACGAGCAGTACTTC.

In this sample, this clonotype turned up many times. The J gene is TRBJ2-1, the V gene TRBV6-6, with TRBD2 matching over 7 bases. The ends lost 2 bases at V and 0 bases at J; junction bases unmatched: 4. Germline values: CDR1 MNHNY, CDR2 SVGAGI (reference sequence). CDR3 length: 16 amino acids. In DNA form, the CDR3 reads TGTGCCAGCAGTTACCAGGCGGGAGTCTCCTACAATGAGCAGTTCTTC. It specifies CASSYQAGVSYNEQFF.

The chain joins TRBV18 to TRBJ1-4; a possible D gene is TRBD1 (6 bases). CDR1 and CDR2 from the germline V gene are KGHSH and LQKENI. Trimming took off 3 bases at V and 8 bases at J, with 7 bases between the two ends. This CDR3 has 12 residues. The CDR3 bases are TGTGCCAGCTCACCGGACAGAGAAAAACTGTTTTTT. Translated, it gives CASSPDREKLFF.

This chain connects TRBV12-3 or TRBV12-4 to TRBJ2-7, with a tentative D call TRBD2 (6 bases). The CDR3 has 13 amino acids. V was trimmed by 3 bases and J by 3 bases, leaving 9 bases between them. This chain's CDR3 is CASSLGGVYEQYF. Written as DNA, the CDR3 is TGTGCCAGCAGTTTGGGCGGGGTCTACGAGCAGTACTTC.

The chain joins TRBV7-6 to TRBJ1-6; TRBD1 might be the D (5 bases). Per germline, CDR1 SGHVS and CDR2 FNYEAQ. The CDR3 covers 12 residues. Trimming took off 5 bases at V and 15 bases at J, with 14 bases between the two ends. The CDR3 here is CASSRDGGDLHF. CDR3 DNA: TGTGCCAGCAGCCGGGACGGGGGGGACCTCCACTTT. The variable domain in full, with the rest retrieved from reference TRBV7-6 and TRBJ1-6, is GAGVSQSPRYKVTKRGQDVALRCDPISGHVSLYWYRQALGQGPEFLTYFNYEAQQDKSGLPNDRFSAERPEGSISTLTIQRTEQRDSAMYRCASSRDGGDLHFGNGTRLTVT.

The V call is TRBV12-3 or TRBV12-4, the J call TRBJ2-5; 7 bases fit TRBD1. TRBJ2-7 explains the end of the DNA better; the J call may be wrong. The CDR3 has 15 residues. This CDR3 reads CASSLGRDSLYEQYF. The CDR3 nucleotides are TGTGCCAGCAGTTTAGGTAGGGACAGCCTCTACGAGCAGTACTTC.

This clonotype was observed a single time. The CDR3 sequence is CASTSDRGLWTGELFF. In DNA, the CDR3 is TGTGCCAGCACCTCGGACAGGGGGCTGTGGACCGGGGAGCTGTTTTTT. The V gene is TRBV12-3 or TRBV12-4, the J gene TRBJ2-2, with 11 positions matching TRBD1. V gave up 7 bases and J gave up 5 bases; unmatched junction bases: 9. The CDR3 has 16 residues.

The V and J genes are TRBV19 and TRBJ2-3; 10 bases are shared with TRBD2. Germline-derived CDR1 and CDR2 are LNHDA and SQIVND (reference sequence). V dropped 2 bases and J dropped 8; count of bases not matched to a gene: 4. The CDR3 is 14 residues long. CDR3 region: CASSILAGEGTQYF. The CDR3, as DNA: TGTGCCAGTAGTATACTAGCGGGAGAAGGTACGCAGTATTTT.

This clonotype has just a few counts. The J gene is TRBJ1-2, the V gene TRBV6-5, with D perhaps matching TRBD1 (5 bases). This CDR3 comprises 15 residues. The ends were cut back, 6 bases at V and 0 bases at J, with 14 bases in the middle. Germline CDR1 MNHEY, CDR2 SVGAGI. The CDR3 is CASSPRQIANYGYTF. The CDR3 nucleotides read TGTGCCAGCAGCCCTAGACAGATAGCTAACTATGGCTACACCTTC.

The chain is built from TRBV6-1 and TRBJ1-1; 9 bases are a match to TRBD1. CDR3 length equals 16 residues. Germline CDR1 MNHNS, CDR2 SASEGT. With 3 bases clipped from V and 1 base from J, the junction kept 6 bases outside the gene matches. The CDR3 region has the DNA TGTGCCAGCAGTGATAGGACAGGGGTCCCGAACACTGAAGCTTTCTTT. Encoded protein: CASSDRTGVPNTEAFF.

CDR3 coding DNA: TGCAGTGCGCCTAAGATGGGGGACACCGGGGAGCTGTTTTTT. Protein product: CSAPKMGDTGELFF. The V gene is TRBV20-1, the J gene TRBJ2-2; D possibly matches TRBD1 or TRBD2 (5 bases each). V was cut by 6 bases and J by 3 bases, with 14 bases left in between. The germline V gene has CDR1 DFQATT and CDR2 SNEGSKA (reference sequence). CDR3 length: 14 residues.

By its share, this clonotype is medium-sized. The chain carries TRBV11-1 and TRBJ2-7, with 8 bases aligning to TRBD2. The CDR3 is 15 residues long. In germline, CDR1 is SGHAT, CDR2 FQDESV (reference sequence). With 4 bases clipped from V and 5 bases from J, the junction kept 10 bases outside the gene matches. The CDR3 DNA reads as TGTGCCAGCAGCTCCCCAGCGGGGGTTGGGGACGAGCAGTACTTC. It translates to CASSSPAGVGDEQYF.